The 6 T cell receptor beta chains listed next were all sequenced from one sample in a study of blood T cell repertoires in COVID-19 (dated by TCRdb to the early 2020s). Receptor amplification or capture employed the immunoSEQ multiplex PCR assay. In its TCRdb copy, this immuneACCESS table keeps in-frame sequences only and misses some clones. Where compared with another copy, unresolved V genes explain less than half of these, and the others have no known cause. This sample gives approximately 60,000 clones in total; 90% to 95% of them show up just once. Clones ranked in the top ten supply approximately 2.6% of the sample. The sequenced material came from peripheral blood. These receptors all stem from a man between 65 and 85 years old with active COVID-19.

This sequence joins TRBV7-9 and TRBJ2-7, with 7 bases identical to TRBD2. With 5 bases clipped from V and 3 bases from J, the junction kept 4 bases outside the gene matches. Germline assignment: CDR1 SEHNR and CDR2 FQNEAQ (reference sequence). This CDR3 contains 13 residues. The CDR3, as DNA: TGTGCCAGCAGCCCGGCGGGGGACTACGAGCAGTACTTC. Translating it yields CASSPAGDYEQYF.

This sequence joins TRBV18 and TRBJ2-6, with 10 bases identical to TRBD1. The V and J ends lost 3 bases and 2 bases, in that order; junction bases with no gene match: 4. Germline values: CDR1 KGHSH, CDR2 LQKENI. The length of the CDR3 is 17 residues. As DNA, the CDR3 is TGTGCCAGCTCACCTCGGACAGGGGGTACTGGGGCCAACGTCCTGACTTTC. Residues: CASSPRTGGTGANVLTF. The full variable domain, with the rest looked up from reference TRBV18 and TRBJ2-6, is NAGVMQNPRHLVRRRGQEARLRCSPMKGHSHVYWYRQLPEEGLKFMVYLQKENIIDESGMPKERFSAEFPKEGPSILRIQQVVRGDSAAYFCASSPRTGGTGANVLTFGAGSRLTVL.

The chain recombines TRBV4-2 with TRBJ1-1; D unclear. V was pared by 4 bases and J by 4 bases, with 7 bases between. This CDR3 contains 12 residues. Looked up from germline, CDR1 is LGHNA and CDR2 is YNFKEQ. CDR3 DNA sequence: TGTGCCAGCAGCCTCGGGAGCACTGAAGCTTTCTTT. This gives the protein CASSLGSTEAFF.

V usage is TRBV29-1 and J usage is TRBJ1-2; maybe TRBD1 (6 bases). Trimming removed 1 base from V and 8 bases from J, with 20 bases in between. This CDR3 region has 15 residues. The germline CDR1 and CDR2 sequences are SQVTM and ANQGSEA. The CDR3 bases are TGCAGCGTTGAAGGAGGTGACAGGTCGATTGGGGGCTACACCTTC. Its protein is CSVEGGDRSIGGYTF.

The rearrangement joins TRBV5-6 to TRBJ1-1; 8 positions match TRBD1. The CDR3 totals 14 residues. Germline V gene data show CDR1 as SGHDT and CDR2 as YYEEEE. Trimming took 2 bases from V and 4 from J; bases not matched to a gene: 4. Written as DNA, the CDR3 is TGTGCCAGCAGCTTAAGACAGGGGATCACTGAAGCTTTCTTT. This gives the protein CASSLRQGITEAFF. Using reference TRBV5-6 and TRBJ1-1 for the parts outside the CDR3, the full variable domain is DAGVTQSPTHLIKTRGQQVTLRCSPKSGHDTVSWYQQALGQGPQFIFQYYEEEERQRGNFPDRFSGHQFPNYSSELNVNALLLGDSALYLCASSLRQGITEAFFGQGTRLTVV.

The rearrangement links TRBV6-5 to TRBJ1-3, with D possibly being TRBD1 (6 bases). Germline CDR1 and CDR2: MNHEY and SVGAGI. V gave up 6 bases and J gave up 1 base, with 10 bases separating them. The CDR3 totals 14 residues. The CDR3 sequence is CASRPGVSGNTIYF. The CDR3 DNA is TGTGCCAGCAGACCAGGGGTATCTGGAAACACCATATATTTT.